The rows below give T cell receptor beta chains drawn from one sample of a study of blood T cell repertoires in COVID-19. The protocol was immunoSEQ multiplex PCR, while the TCRdb copy is restricted to in-frame clones and leaves out a portion. The sample lists some 270,000 clones, roughly 80% occurring once. The sequencing sample was made of PBMCs or T cells enriched from blood (not recorded which). These receptors all come from a man aged 50-60 years who had recovered from COVID-19. CDR3s include the opening cysteine and the closing phenylalanine or tryptophan. A D gene is named only where the DNA matches it firmly. Size values are once, few and many counts, or a class for expanded clones, and some rows have none.

clone_size	d_call	v_call	j_call	cdr3_aa	cdr3_nt
NA	NA	TRBV19	TRBJ2-5	CASSQNAPQETQYF	TGTGCCAGTAGTCAGAATGCACCCCAAGAGACCCAGTACTTC
NA	NA	TRBV7-8	TRBJ2-7	CASSLDAGQQYF	TGTGCCAGCAGCTTAGACGCAGGCCAGCAGTACTTC
once	TRBD2	TRBV3-1/TRBV3-2	TRBJ2-7	CASSQGLAYEQYF	TGTGCCAGCAGCCAGGGACTAGCGTACGAGCAGTACTTC
NA	NA	TRBV12-5	TRBJ2-1	CASGGTHYNEQFF	TGTGCTAGTGGTGGCACCCATTACAATGAGCAGTTCTTC
NA	NA	TRBV15	TRBJ1-4	CATSTQGVGEKLFF	TGTGCCACCAGCACCCAAGGGGTTGGTGAAAAACTGTTTTTT
once	NA	TRBV28	TRBJ2-3	CASREQAVGTDTQYF	TGTGCCAGCAGAGAACAGGCTGTGGGTACAGATACGCAGTATTTT
few	NA	TRBV12-3/TRBV12-4	TRBJ1-2	CASSPGFGYTF	TGTGCCAGCAGTCCGGGTTTTGGCTACACCTTC
few	NA	TRBV6-1	TRBJ1-6	CASSEEGLSLHF	TGTGCCAGCAGTGAGGAGGGATTATCCCTCCACTTT
NA	TRBD1	TRBV5-8	TRBJ1-1	CASSLRGPTEAFF	TGTGCCAGCAGCTTGAGGGGGCCCACTGAAGCTTTCTTT
NA	TRBD1	TRBV28	TRBJ1-5	CASSLNAGTGGVQPQHF	TGTGCCAGCAGTTTAAACGCCGGGACAGGGGGCGTCCAGCCCCAGCATTTT
NA	NA	TRBV18	TRBJ2-3	CASSSPVTRTDTQYF	TGTGCCAGCTCTTCACCGGTGACGCGGACAGATACGCAGTATTTT
NA	TRBD2	TRBV30	TRBJ2-1	CAWSDDSGTSGGREQFF	TGTGCCTGGAGCGATGATAGTGGGACTAGCGGGGGGAGAGAGCAGTTCTTC
NA	TRBD1	TRBV5-1	TRBJ1-2	CASSGRDSYGYTF	TGCGCCAGCAGCGGACGGGACAGCTATGGCTACACCTTC
NA	TRBD1	TRBV19	TRBJ1-6	CASSIQGAAPLHF	TGTGCCAGTAGTATACAGGGGGCCGCACCCCTCCACTTT
NA	TRBD2	TRBV9	TRBJ2-5	CASSVSARGGHQETQYF	TGTGCCAGCAGCGTCTCAGCCCGCGGGGGGCACCAAGAGACCCAGTACTTC
NA	NA	TRBV3-1/TRBV3-2	TRBJ1-2	CASSPPLQGGVRGYTF	TGTGCCAGCAGCCCACCATTACAGGGTGGGGTTCGAGGCTACACCTTC
NA	TRBD1	TRBV30	TRBJ1-2	CAWLQGANPSYGYTF	TGTGCCTGGCTACAGGGGGCCAACCCTAGCTATGGCTACACCTTC
NA	TRBD1	TRBV11-3	TRBJ2-7	CASSLAGTGTYEQYF	TGTGCCAGCAGCCTCGCCGGGACAGGGACCTACGAGCAGTACTTC
NA	TRBD2	TRBV9	TRBJ2-1	CASSVGGGRPTYNEQFF	TGTGCCAGCAGCGTAGGGGGCGGGAGGCCTACCTACAATGAGCAGTTCTTC
NA	NA	TRBV7-9	TRBJ2-5	CASSKHGDIAQETQYF	TGTGCCAGCAGCAAACACGGGGACATCGCCCAAGAGACCCAGTACTTC
NA	TRBD1	TRBV2	TRBJ1-6	CASSPPGGENSPLHF	TGTGCCAGCAGTCCCCCAGGGGGAGAAAATTCACCCCTCCACTTT
NA	TRBD2	TRBV11-2	TRBJ2-4	CASSLRLAGGRDIQYF	TGTGCCAGCAGCTTAAGACTAGCGGGAGGGCGGGACATTCAGTACTTC
NA	NA	TRBV11-2	TRBJ2-7	CASSLGAHEQYF	TGTGCCAGCAGCTTAGGGGCTCACGAGCAGTACTTC
NA	NA	TRBV19	TRBJ1-3	CASHRGPGNTIYF	TGTGCCAGCCACCGGGGTCCTGGAAACACCATATATTTT
NA	TRBD2	TRBV12-5	TRBJ2-7	CASEGRDGRASEQYF	TGTGCTAGTGAGGGTCGGGACGGGAGGGCCTCCGAGCAGTACTTC
NA	TRBD1	TRBV29-1	TRBJ1-2	CSVEDPTGGSYGYTF	TGCAGCGTTGAAGACCCGACAGGGGGCTCCTATGGCTACACCTTC
NA	NA	TRBV18	TRBJ2-2	CASSPPSGGNRELFF	TGTGCCAGCTCACCACCGTCAGGGGGGAACAGGGAGCTGTTTTTT
NA	TRBD1	TRBV28	TRBJ1-2	CASSSSPGQGIGYGYTF	TGTGCCAGCAGTTCGTCCCCGGGACAGGGAATTGGCTATGGCTACACCTTC
few	TRBD1	TRBV29-1	TRBJ1-1	CSVVRGLGTEAFF	TGCAGCGTAGTGAGGGGGCTCGGCACTGAAGCTTTCTTT